Shown below are 22 T cell receptor beta chains from a single sample sequenced in a study of shared clonotypes between healthy human individuals. Assay: immunoSEQ multiplex PCR; the TCRdb copy retains only in-frame clones and omits some. The sample includes roughly 810,000 clones, roughly 96% of them seen just once. Naive CD8 cells comprised CD45RO-negative, CCR7-positively selected cells, excluding terminally differentiated effector memory CD45RA+ cells. Sequenced sample: naive CD8+ T cells sorted from blood. The receptors originated from a man aged 25-40 years in good health.

This chain connects TRBV6-1 to TRBJ2-1; 9 bases match TRBD2. V lost 7 bases to trimming and J lost 4 bases; unmatched junction nucleotides: 8. This CDR3 comprises 15 residues. Germline CDR1 reads MNHNS; CDR2 reads SASEGT. The CDR3 coding sequence is TGTGCCAGCACCCGACTAGCGGAGAGGTACAATGAGCAGTTCTTC. As protein: CASTRLAERYNEQFF.

This sequence joins TRBV4-1 and TRBJ2-1, with TRBD2 matching over 7 bases. The germline gives CDR1 MGHRA, CDR2 YSYEKL. The ends lost 0 bases at V and 8 bases at J; junction bases unmatched: 10. This CDR3 contains 16 residues. The CDR3 sequence is CASSQDAGGSVYEQFF. In DNA form, the CDR3 reads TGCGCCAGCAGCCAAGACGCGGGCGGGAGTGTCTATGAGCAGTTCTTC.

V is TRBV10-3 and J is TRBJ2-7, with 10 positions matching TRBD2. V lost 0 bases, J lost 3 bases, and 8 bases stayed unmatched. The CDR3 is 17 amino acids. Germline assignment: CDR1 ENHRY and CDR2 SYGVKD. The CDR3, as DNA: TGTGCCATCAGTGAGTCGGCTAGCGGGAGTTTCATCTACGAGCAGTACTTC. The encoded protein is CAISESASGSFIYEQYF.

This chain uses TRBV15 with TRBJ1-5; TRBD1 agrees at 8 bases. Looked up from germline, CDR1 is LNHNV and CDR2 is YYDKDF (reference sequence). The CDR3 totals 15 residues. V lost 0 bases, J lost 4 bases, and 2 bases stayed unmatched. The CDR3 here is CATSRDYRGNQPQHF. The CDR3 DNA reads TGTGCCACCAGCAGAGATTACAGGGGGAATCAGCCCCAGCATTTT.

V gene TRBV11-2 combines with J gene TRBJ2-7; 8 bases map to TRBD2. V shed 1 base, J shed 5 bases, and the junction held 7 bases outside the gene matches. Germline CDR1 reads SGHAT; CDR2 reads FQNNGV. The CDR3 has 15 residues. The CDR3 reads CASSLVDSGKDEQYF. The DNA for the CDR3 is TGTGCCAGCAGCTTAGTGGATAGCGGGAAAGACGAGCAGTACTTC.

The V and J genes are TRBV2 and TRBJ2-7, with unresolved D. V was cut by 3 bases and J by 1 base, with 7 bases left in between. The CDR3 length is 13 residues. The V gene's germline CDR1 is SNHLY and CDR2 FYNNEI. CDR3 bases: TGTGCCAGCAGTGAGGGCATGTCCTACGAGCAGTACTTC. It codes for CASSEGMSYEQYF. The full variable domain, rest sourced from reference TRBV2 and TRBJ2-7, is EPEVTQTPSHQVTQMGQEVILRCVPISNHLYFYWYRQILGQKVEFLVSFYNNEISEKSEIFDDQFSVERPDGSNFTLKIRSTKLEDSAMYFCASSEGMSYEQYFGPGTRLTVT.

The chain recombines TRBV29-1 with TRBJ2-7; 7 bases fit TRBD2. The germline V gene has CDR1 SQVTM and CDR2 ANQGSEA. The V and J ends lost 6 bases and 0 bases, in that order; junction bases with no gene match: 5. This CDR3 has 13 residues. The CDR3 DNA reads TGCAGCGTCACTAGCGAGAACTCCTACGAGCAGTACTTC. It specifies CSVTSENSYEQYF.

J is TRBJ2-7 and V is TRBV28; D not certain. CDR3 size: 12 residues. V was pared by 5 bases and J by 2 bases, with 7 bases between. Germline assignment: CDR1 MDHEN and CDR2 SYDVKM. CDR3 sequence: CASSHGTYEQYF. The CDR3, as DNA: TGTGCCAGCAGTCACGGAACCTACGAGCAGTACTTC.

The chain combines TRBV27 with TRBJ2-5, with 11 bases identical to TRBD2. The length of the CDR3 is 18 residues. V lost 4 bases to trimming and J lost 4 bases; unmatched junction nucleotides: 14. CDR1 is MNHEY, CDR2 SMNVEV, per germline (reference sequence). The chain's CDR3 is CASSSHSLTSGRLETQYF. The CDR3 DNA is TGTGCCAGCAGTTCCCATTCACTCACTAGCGGGAGACTAGAGACCCAGTACTTC.

A note on this clone: The junction differs from germline at one of its ends, possibly a read error. This chain uses TRBV6-5 with TRBJ2-7; no reliable D call. Germline lookup yields CDR1 MNHEY and CDR2 SVGAGI. This CDR3 comprises 11 residues. The chain's CDR3 is CASSHSYEQYF. The CDR3 DNA follows: TGTGCCAGCAGTCACTCCTACGAGCAGTACTTC.

V gene TRBV5-5 combines with J gene TRBJ2-7, with TRBD2 as a possible D gene (6 bases). The CDR3 covers 16 residues. Germline V gene sequence: CDR1 SGHKS, CDR2 YYEKEE (reference sequence). V lost 0 bases and J 5 bases, leaving 18 bases between the germline ends. CDR3 sequence: CASSLVGGLAIHEQYF. As DNA, the CDR3 is TGTGCCAGCAGCTTGGTCGGCGGTCTAGCGATCCACGAGCAGTACTTC. Supplemented by reference TRBV5-5 and TRBJ2-7, the full variable domain reads DAGVTQSPTHLIKTRGQQVTLRCSPISGHKSVSWYQQVLGQGPQFIFQYYEKEERGRGNFPDRFSARQFPNYSSELNVNALLLGDSALYLCASSLVGGLAIHEQYFGPGTRLTVT.

The chain links TRBV7-2 to TRBJ2-5, with D possibly TRBD1 on 5 matching bases. CDR1 and CDR2 from the germline V gene are SGHTA and FQGNSA. The germline V and J ends were trimmed by 6 bases and 0 bases, with 8 bases remaining between them. CDR3 length: 13 amino acids. The CDR3 loop is CASRDNYQETQYF. The CDR3 nucleotides are TGTGCCAGCAGGGACAACTACCAAGAGACCCAGTACTTC.

The chain employs TRBV29-1 and TRBJ2-7; TRBD1 matches 7 bases. This CDR3 spans 12 amino acids. Losses at the gene ends were 7 bases for V and 0 bases for J; bases not matched to a gene: 3. CDR1 and CDR2 (germline): SQVTM, ANQGSEA. The CDR3 DNA follows: TGCAGCGCATGGGACAGCTCCTACGAGCAGTACTTC. This codes for CSAWDSSYEQYF.

The genes are TRBV27 and TRBJ2-1; 13 bases are a match to TRBD2. The CDR3 runs to 15 residues. The V gene's germline CDR1 is MNHEY and CDR2 SMNVEV (reference sequence). V shed 5 bases and J 6 bases; nucleotides not matched to a gene: 4. CDR3 sequence (DNA): TGTGCCAGCAGTCGCGGGACTAGCGGGATCAATGAGCAGTTCTTC. Protein product: CASSRGTSGINEQFF.

V is TRBV7-8 and J is TRBJ2-1; 9 bases map to TRBD2. V was pared by 2 bases and J by 3 bases, with 8 bases of the junction left unmatched. Germline values: CDR1 SGHVS, CDR2 FQNEAQ. This CDR3 has 17 amino acids. The CDR3 is CASSLKASGVIYNEQFF. CDR3 sequence (DNA): TGTGCCAGCAGCTTAAAGGCTAGCGGGGTGATCTACAATGAGCAGTTCTTC.

This chain links TRBV19 with TRBJ1-1, with TRBD1 as a possible D gene (5 bases). The CDR3 has 13 residues. Trimming cost V 1 base and J 7 bases, with 10 bases left between them. CDR1 is LNHDA and CDR2 is SQIVND in the germline V gene (reference sequence). CDR3 coding DNA: TGTGCCAGTAGTATAGGGGGCGCGTTTGAAGCTTTCTTT. It yields the protein CASSIGGAFEAFF.

The V gene is TRBV29-1, the J gene TRBJ2-2; 10 nucleotides match TRBD2. The CDR3 consists of 14 residues. Germline CDR1 is SQVTM and CDR2 is ANQGSEA. Trimming took 6 bases from V and 6 from J; bases not matched to a gene: 7. CDR3 nucleotides: TGCAGCGTCCTTCTAGCGGGAGCCCCCGGGGAGCTGTTTTTT. Translation: CSVLLAGAPGELFF.

This chain links TRBV7-9 with TRBJ2-7, with unresolved D. Germline values: CDR1 SEHNR, CDR2 FQNEAQ (reference sequence). The V end lost 5 bases, the J end lost 5 bases, and 10 bases lay between the germline ends. There are 12 residues in the CDR3. The CDR3 nucleotides are TGTGCCAGCAGCCCCTCCCCGAACGAGCAGTACTTC. This codes for CASSPSPNEQYF.

Details on this clone: The sample holds other DNA sequences that translate to the same CDR3. V is TRBV5-5 and J is TRBJ2-1; TRBD2 is a possible D gene (5 bases). Looked up from germline, CDR1 is SGHKS and CDR2 is YYEKEE (reference sequence). V was shortened by 0 bases and J by 8 bases, with 6 bases between the two germline ends. The CDR3 spans 12 residues. The CDR3, as DNA: TGTGCCAGCAGCTTGGCTAGCCATGAGCAGTTCTTC. This encodes CASSLASHEQFF.

The chain combines TRBV18 with TRBJ2-5; D may be TRBD1 (6 bases). The germline V gene has CDR1 KGHSH and CDR2 LQKENI. The length of the CDR3 is 15 residues. Trimming cost V 3 bases and J 5 bases, with 16 bases left between them. CDR3 sequence: CASSPTGIPGETQYF. Here the CDR3 DNA reads TGTGCCAGCTCACCTACAGGGATTCCGGGGGAGACCCAGTACTTC.

This chain joins TRBV4-1 and TRBJ2-3; the match to TRBD1 covers 7 bases. V lost 0 bases, J lost 1 base, and 7 bases stayed unmatched. From germline, CDR1 is MGHRA and CDR2 YSYEKL. The CDR3 spans 17 residues. CDR3 bases: TGCGCCAGCAGCCAAGAAGGGGGCAGGATCGGCACAGATACGCAGTATTTT. Its protein product is CASSQEGGRIGTDTQYF.

V and J are TRBV6-1 and TRBJ2-2; D assignment may be TRBD1 or TRBD2 (5 bases each). Germline V gives CDR1 MNHNS, CDR2 SASEGT. The CDR3 loop spans 14 amino acids. Trimming took 10 bases from V and 4 from J, leaving 16 bases between them. The CDR3: CAILQGRGTGELFF. The CDR3 coding sequence is TGTGCCATACTTCAGGGACGTGGCACCGGGGAGCTGTTTTTT.